This TCR beta chain was captured by sequencing in a study of blood T cell repertoires in COVID-19. For the study at large: Some COVID-19 samples were acute and others convalescent; all came from the United States, Italy and Spain.

Participants were placed into cohorts based on the clinical history they reported. In the source study's methods: The assay estimated nucleated cells by amplifying reference gene primers. Method: immunoSEQ multiplex PCR; TCRdb's copy keeps in-frame clones and lacks some. That table gives V, J and clone size, and the DNA gave D and trimming. Of some 250,000 clones listed, about 90% are singletons. The V end lost 1 base, the J end lost 2 bases, and 9 bases lay between the germline ends. The CDR3 runs to 15 residues. Germline assignment: CDR1 SGHTA and CDR2 FQGNSA. This sequence originates from a woman in her twenties or thirties with acute COVID-19. The chain recombines TRBV7-2 with TRBJ1-3, with a possible D match to TRBD1 (5 bases). The sample consisted of PBMCs or T cells enriched from blood (not recorded which). The CDR3 reads CASSLGGTTGNTIYF. The DNA for the CDR3 is TGTGCCAGCAGCTTAGGCGGGACCACTGGAAACACCATATATTTT.